This T cell receptor beta chain originates from a study of regulatory T cells in long-lasting Graves disease. Across the whole study: A definition of persistent Graves' disease required over 5 years of antithyroid drugs plus positive TSH receptor antibodies. Study findings and constraints: Peripheral blood alone, not thyroid tissue, underwent study. The persistent group shared roughly 2,700 public clonotypes, more than the approximately 880 shared by new patients.

CDR1 is GTSNPN, CDR2 SVGIG, per germline (reference sequence). With 2 bases clipped from V and 5 bases from J, the junction kept 7 bases outside the gene matches. This CDR3 spans 14 amino acids. Library construction for TCR beta used iRepertoire HTBI primers and Arm-PCR of CDR3 regions. Using its own MiXCR run on the multiplex PCR reads, TCRdb lists one record per CDR3 protein. This table holds 400,000 to 450,000 distinct CDR3 sequences, less than 25% found once. Only a few counts were recorded for this clonotype. Antigen: not known. Sample time point: persistent/refractory GD, antithyroid drugs over 5 years with positive TRAb. With RNA extracted from PBMCs as input, the TCR library was made. Patients all came to the study from an endocrinology department in Xi'an, China.

This TCR came from a female donor with Graves disease. This chain uses TRBV30 with TRBJ2-5, with TRBD2 matching 8 bases. The sequencing here drew on peripheral blood mononuclear cells (PBMCs), taken when the disease was refractory, from a patient treated with antithyroid drugs. CDR3 residues: CAWSPSGGLETQYF. In nucleotides, the CDR3 is TGTGCCTGGAGTCCCAGCGGGGGCCTGGAGACCCAGTACTTC.